Each of the 22 T cell receptor beta chains below was sequenced from the same sample in a study of blood T cell repertoires in COVID-19. The repertoire was sequenced with immunoSEQ multiplex PCR; TCRdb's copy has only in-frame clones and lacks some. The table records over 150,000 clones, around 79% of them present only once. Source material: PBMCs or T cells enriched from blood (not recorded which). These receptors all stem from a woman between 70 and 85 years old in a cohort exposed to, infected with or recovered from COVID-19 (not recorded which).

The chain couples TRBV28 to TRBJ1-2; a weak D match, TRBD1 (6 bases). The CDR3 is made up of 15 amino acids. Deletions cut 6 bases from V and 4 bases from J, with 18 bases between. The germline CDR1 and CDR2 sequences are MDHEN and SYDVKM. The CDR3 region has the DNA TGTGCCAGCAGGCCGGCCAAACAGGGAATCTATGGCTACACCTTC. It specifies CASRPAKQGIYGYTF.

The chain uses TRBV24-1 and TRBJ2-3; TRBD1 agrees at 9 bases. After removal of 3 bases from V and 6 bases from J, the junction contained 6 bases not matched to a gene. The germline V gene encodes CDR1 KGHDR and CDR2 SFDVKD. The CDR3 is 15 residues long. CDR3 sequence reads: CATSDETGGRDTQYF. DNA for the CDR3: TGTGCCACCAGTGATGAGACAGGGGGTCGGGATACGCAGTATTTT.

CDR3 residues: CASSVADLNEQFF. The CDR3 bases are TGTGCCAGCAGCGTAGCGGACCTCAATGAGCAGTTCTTC. The chain carries TRBV27 and TRBJ2-1, with D perhaps TRBD2 (6 bases). The CDR3 spans 13 residues. Trimming pared 6 bases from V and 6 bases from J, leaving 12 bases between. Germline assignment: CDR1 MNHEY and CDR2 SMNVEV (reference sequence).

V usage is TRBV3-1 (or the pseudogene TRBV3-2) and J usage is TRBJ1-1; D possibly corresponds to TRBD1 (5 bases). This CDR3 region has 14 residues. Between the trimmed V and J ends, which lost 4 bases and 3 bases, there was a span of 12 bases. Germline values: CDR1 LGHDT, CDR2 YNNKEL (reference sequence). The CDR3 DNA sequence: TGTGCCAGCAGCCTGGGGCGGCGTGACACTGAAGCTTTCTTT. Its protein is CASSLGRRDTEAFF.

This chain links TRBV18 with TRBJ2-1; possibly TRBD1 for D (6 bases). Trimming cost V 6 bases and J 3 bases, with 18 bases left between them. The V gene's germline CDR1 is KGHSH and CDR2 LQKENI. The CDR3 has 16 amino acids. The CDR3 coding sequence is TGTGCCAGCTCGGCCGGACAGCTGAGTCTCTACAATGAGCAGTTCTTC. This gives the protein CASSAGQLSLYNEQFF.

The chain couples TRBV6-2 or TRBV6-3 to TRBJ2-7; possible D gene TRBD1, 5 bases. The germline CDR1 and CDR2 sequences are MNHEY and SVGEGT. The CDR3 consists of 14 residues. V was clipped by 2 bases and J by 2 bases, with 10 bases between them. CDR3 sequence reads: CASSYADTTYEQYF. The DNA of the CDR3 is TGTGCCAGCAGTTACGCGGACACCACCTACGAGCAGTACTTC.

This chain uses TRBV21-1 with TRBJ2-7; TRBD2 was called by the table and not checked on the DNA. TRBV21-1 is shown as a pseudogene. The CDR3 covers 14 residues. The CDR3 is CASSNSSRAYEQYF. CDR3 nucleotide sequence: TGTGCCAGCAGCAACTCCTCTAGAGCCTACGAGCAGTACTTC.

This rearrangement joins TRBV3-1 (or the pseudogene TRBV3-2) to TRBJ2-3, with 14 nucleotides matching TRBD2. V trimming: 4 bases; J trimming: 5 bases; junction bases outside the gene matches: 11. This CDR3 contains 18 residues. Germline V gene data show CDR1 as LGHDT and CDR2 as YNNKEL (reference sequence). CDR3 in amino acids: CASSPSPGLAGGGDTQYF. The CDR3 DNA is TGTGCCAGCAGCCCCAGCCCCGGACTAGCGGGAGGAGGAGATACGCAGTATTTT.

This clone appeared a few times. The genes are TRBV19 and TRBJ1-5; possibly TRBD1 for D (6 bases). Germline V gene sequence: CDR1 LNHDA, CDR2 SQIVND (reference sequence). V lost 2 bases and J lost 7, with 12 bases in between. This CDR3 has 14 residues. The CDR3 DNA reads as TGTGCCAGTAGTATATCCCAGGGGCTACAGCCCCAGCATTTT. Protein: CASSISQGLQPQHF.

The V and J genes are TRBV4-1 and TRBJ2-5, with D possibly TRBD2 on 6 matching bases. Trimming shortened V by 0 bases and J by 5 bases, and 13 bases separated the two germline ends. The CDR3 is 15 residues long. CDR1 is MGHRA, CDR2 YSYEKL, per germline. CDR3 region: CASSQEVEGWETQYF. The CDR3 coding sequence is TGCGCCAGCAGCCAAGAGGTGGAGGGTTGGGAGACCCAGTACTTC.

The rearrangement uses TRBV19 and TRBJ1-3; D unresolved. The CDR3 runs to 18 residues. Germline-derived CDR1 and CDR2 are LNHDA and SQIVND (reference sequence). Trimming cost V 10 bases and J 0 bases, with 25 bases left between them. The CDR3 protein is CATTPLTSIRRSGNTIYF. The CDR3 DNA follows: TGTGCCACCACCCCCTTGACTTCAATCAGACGCTCTGGAAACACCATATATTTT.

This clone turned up a few times. This rearrangement joins TRBV21-1 to TRBJ1-2. TRBV21-1 is classified as a pseudogene. The CDR3 has 15 residues. CDR3 nucleotides: TGTGCCAGCAGCAAAAGGCTCTGGGAGACCTATGGCTACACCTTC. Encoded protein: CASSKRLWETYGYTF.

This rearrangement joins TRBV5-8 to TRBJ2-7, with 7 nucleotides matching TRBD1. V lost 4 bases to trimming and J lost 3 bases; unmatched junction nucleotides: 10. The germline V gene has CDR1 SGHTS and CDR2 YDEGEE. The CDR3 is made up of 15 amino acids. The CDR3 nucleotides read TGTGCCAGCAGCCGTTACCGGGACAGACTCTACGAGCAGTACTTC. Protein sequence: CASSRYRDRLYEQYF.

The CDR3 loop reads CASSLDRGSTGELFF. The CDR3 DNA reads TGTGCCAGCAGCTTAGACAGGGGGAGCACCGGGGAGCTGTTTTTT. J is TRBJ2-2 and V is TRBV11-3; 7 bases agree with TRBD1. The trim removed 0 bases at V and 4 bases at J, leaving 2 bases unmatched. Germline CDR1 SGHNT, CDR2 YENEEA. CDR3 length equals 15 residues. Variable domain in full (rest from reference TRBV11-3 and TRBJ2-2): EAGVVQSPRYKIIEKKQPVAFWCNPISGHNTLYWYLQNLGQGPELLIRYENEEAVDDSQLPKDRFSAERLKGVDSTLKIQPAELGDSAVYLCASSLDRGSTGELFFGEGSRLTVL.

The V call is TRBV18, the J call TRBJ2-7; 7 nucleotides agree with TRBD1. CDR3 length: 12 amino acids. CDR1 KGHSH and CDR2 LQKENI come from the germline V gene. Trimming removed 2 bases from V and 6 bases from J; junction bases left unmatched: 1. CDR3 region: CASSPRDSEQYF. The CDR3 DNA reads TGTGCCAGCTCACCAAGGGACAGCGAGCAGTACTTC.

The chain links TRBV5-1 to TRBJ2-7; the D gene is possibly TRBD1 (6 bases). This CDR3 region has 15 residues. V was shortened by 5 bases and J by 2 bases, with 17 bases between the two germline ends. Germline V gene data show CDR1 as SGHRS and CDR2 as YFSETQ. DNA of the CDR3: TGCGCCAGCAGTCCTCAGACAGGACTGACCTACGAGCAGTACTTC. The encoded protein is CASSPQTGLTYEQYF. The whole variable domain, filled in from reference TRBV5-1 and TRBJ2-7, reads KAGVTQTPRYLIKTRGQQVTLSCSPISGHRSVSWYQQTPGQGLQFLFEYFSETQRNKGNFPGRFSGRQFSNSRSEMNVSTLELGDSALYLCASSPQTGLTYEQYFGPGTRLTVT.

The V call is TRBV11-2, the J call TRBJ2-1; D is possibly TRBD2 (5 bases). V lost 1 base to trimming and J lost 5 bases, with 12 bases between them. Per germline, CDR1 SGHAT and CDR2 FQNNGV. CDR3 size: 15 residues. CDR3 DNA: TGTGCCAGCAGCTTAGGGAGCGGCCAAAACAATGAGCAGTTCTTC. It encodes CASSLGSGQNNEQFF.

This chain's CDR3 is CASSLTSPYNEQFF. The CDR3 coding sequence is TGTGCCAGCAGCTTGACTAGTCCCTACAATGAGCAGTTCTTC. The rearrangement links TRBV7-3 to TRBJ2-1; perhaps TRBD2 as D (6 bases). The CDR3 has 14 residues. V was shortened by 3 bases and J by 2 bases, with 8 bases between the two germline ends. Germline V lookup: CDR1 SGHTA, CDR2 FQGTGA.

V and J are TRBV7-3 and TRBJ2-2, with 13 positions matching TRBD2. The length of the CDR3 is 19 residues. The J segment lost 5 bases and the V segment lost 6 bases, leaving 15 bases of the junction unmatched. The V gene's germline CDR1 is SGHTA and CDR2 FQGTGA. CDR3 in amino acids: CASSLVGGLAGVGTGELFF. CDR3 sequence (DNA): TGTGCCAGCAGTCTCGTAGGAGGACTAGCGGGAGTGGGAACCGGGGAGCTGTTTTTT.

The chain uses TRBV6-6 and TRBJ2-2, with TRBD2 identical over 8 bases. Per germline, CDR1 MNHNY and CDR2 SVGAGI (reference sequence). V trimming: 5 bases; J trimming: 1 base; junction bases outside the gene matches: 6. CDR3 length: 16 residues. This CDR3 reads CASSRRLARNTGELFF. The CDR3 DNA sequence: TGTGCCAGCAGTCGACGACTAGCGCGGAACACCGGGGAGCTGTTTTTT.

This clone was observed a few times. The chain has TRBV19 and TRBJ2-2; 9 nucleotides match TRBD1. The length of the CDR3 is 15 residues. The V gene end was trimmed by 8 bases and the J gene end by 6 bases; junction bases not matched to a gene: 10. Per germline, CDR1 LNHDA and CDR2 SQIVND (reference sequence). Written as DNA, the CDR3 is TGTGCCAGTTCGAACCGGGACAGGGAGTCCGGGGAGCTGTTTTTT. This translates into CASSNRDRESGELFF.

The chain has TRBV6-5 and TRBJ2-7, with TRBD1 matching over 10 bases. Germline CDR1 and CDR2: MNHEY and SVGAGI. CDR3 size: 15 residues. The J segment lost 2 bases and the V segment lost 5 bases, leaving 6 bases of the junction unmatched. The DNA of the CDR3 is TGTGCCAGCAGTCCCCGGACAGGGGGAACCTACGAGCAGTACTTC. This gives the protein CASSPRTGGTYEQYF.